This T cell receptor beta chain was retrieved from a study of human T cells and chemical hapten exposure (dated by TCRdb to about 2021). Regarding the complete study: For sensitization, 2% DPC in acetone was applied to a roughly 2 cm by roughly 2 cm area of upper inner arm skin. Patients additionally received weekly therapeutic DPC doses to the scalp throughout the roughly 24-week study period. Most of the patients in the cohort were female, and the cohort covered alopecia areata with under or over 50% scalp involvement, alopecia totalis and alopecia universalis. Blood samples were taken from patients before sensitization (week 0) and at 2, 6 and about 24 weeks after DPC sensitization. This study followed changes in the peripheral blood TCR repertoire in vivo during primary and secondary sensitization of alopecia patients to the hapten diphenylcyclopropenone (DPC). About 30 alopecia patients provided blood for TCR sequencing at one to four time points (pre-sensitization, 2, 6 and 24 weeks). Patch testing was performed on the upper back with Finn chambers containing 0.01% DPC, and the patch tests were scored after 6 days according to International Contact Dermatitis Research Group standards. Libraries were combined into a pool for sequencing, and differences in TCR yield between samples came mainly from small differences in library volumes within the pool. Overall study outcomes, separate from this receptor: A positive correlation was found between the number of PT1 expanded TCRs and patch test score, with significance reached at thresholds 8, 16 and 32 but not 4. No change with DPC sensitization was found in the number of TCRs above 1 in 1000 frequency, and no evidence of global repertoire structure alterations was found. After repeated subsampling, changes were observed in the strength of the expansion versus patch-test correlation and in the threshold at which the correlation became significant. Compared with pre-sensitization or healthy control sets, expanded TCRs formed significantly more large CDR3 similarity clusters, which is consistent with antigen-driven responses. All patients had alopecia, a presumed autoimmune disease, so their immune response might differ from that of healthy individuals.

Taken from cysteine to phenylalanine, the CDR3 has 14 residues. Just the 42-base CDR3 DNA is kept, in frame starting at base 1. V and J lose 2 bases and 13 bases, and a span of 15 bases separates them. The germline V gene yields MNHEY for CDR1 and SVGAGI for CDR2. The sample's time point label, in plain terms: patch test 2, 6 weeks after DPC sensitization. In the paper's terms, the treatment or condition label means: therapeutic diphenylcyclopropenone sensitization with weekly scalp DPC. At each patch-test visit, blood was drawn before the patch test was applied. Eligible patients were aged 18 to 70, diagnosed with alopecia, deemed suitable for DPC therapy, and excluded if pregnant. Total RNA was extracted from unfractionated whole blood that had been collected in Tempus Blood RNA tubes. This clonotype was observed at least ten times. This clone's antigen is unknown. Base-call qualities are not available, and no considerably larger clone is one nucleotide away.

Library preparation used RACE. Reads for this sample came from a NextSeq 500. Library preparation attached unique molecular identifiers to individual cDNA molecules for quantitative, reproducible TCR counting. Both TCR alpha and TCR beta chains were sequenced from each blood RNA sample. The authors' pipeline ran thus. A median of about 87,000 TCRs per sample was observed, with a range of 23,224 to 690,600. V, J and CDR3 annotation of the TCR reads was carried out using the Decombinator software suite. For PS versus PT1 abundance plots, all samples were subsampled to the same number of TCRs (28,000). TCRs were defined as expanded if absent before sensitization and observed at least eight times at the 2-week time point. TCRdb itself trimmed the public reads at Q25 with fastp, ran MiXCR and retained productive beta chains. CDR3 protein sequences are deduplicated, and each keeps its most common genes and DNA. These V and J calls originate from TCRdb's pipeline instead of the authors' own analysis. The sample table records 80,000 to 95,000 distinct CDR3 sequences; roughly 11% of these occur just once. Around 1.4% of the sample is taken by the ten largest.

The material sequenced was whole blood, taken in connection with sensitization to the hapten diphenylcyclopropenone (DPC). This receptor was taken from a man younger than 35 with alopecia areata. Some clones in this sample may be carry-over from other donors' samples. This chain is built from TRBV6-5 and TRBJ1-6, with the D gene too uncertain to name. The nucleotide sequence is given as TGTGCCAGCAGTTACGATTCAGTAAGCGTGCCCCTCCACTTT. It translates to CASSYDSVSVPLHF.